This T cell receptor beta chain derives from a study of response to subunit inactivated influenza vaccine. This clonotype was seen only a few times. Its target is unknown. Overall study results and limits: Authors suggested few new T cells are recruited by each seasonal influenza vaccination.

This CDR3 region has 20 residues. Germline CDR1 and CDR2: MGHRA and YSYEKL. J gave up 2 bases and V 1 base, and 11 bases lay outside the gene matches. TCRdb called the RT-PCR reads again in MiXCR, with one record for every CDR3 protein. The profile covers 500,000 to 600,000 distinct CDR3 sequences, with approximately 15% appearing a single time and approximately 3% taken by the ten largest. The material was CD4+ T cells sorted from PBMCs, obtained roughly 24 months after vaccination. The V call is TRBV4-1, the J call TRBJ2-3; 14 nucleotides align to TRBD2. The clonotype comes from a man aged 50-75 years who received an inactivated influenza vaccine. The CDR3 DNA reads TGCGCCAGCAGCCAAGTGGGCGGGACTAGCGGGGGCCCGTTCACAGATACGCAGTATTTT. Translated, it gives CASSQVGGTSGGPFTDTQYF.